The sample holds one count of the clone carrying this T cell receptor (beta chain). Antigen specificity is unknown. This entry belongs to a study of cytomegalovirus exposure and HLA in healthy donors. General observations from the study: Rarity marked most TCR sequences, yet some public TCRs occurred in many donors.

It was with 60 Vbeta and 13 Jbeta primers that the PCR ran. Original methodology: Approximately 73 million unique TCR beta chains, 8.5 million to 14 million shared, were counted in a later analysis. Clones were read by immunoSEQ multiplex PCR, and TCRdb kept only the in-frame ones, dropping some. From that table come the V and J calls and clone size; the DNA was used to work out D and trimming. The sample includes approximately 77,000 clones, roughly 78% of them seen just once. This CDR3 comprises 19 residues. Germline assignment: CDR1 MDHEN and CDR2 SYDVKM. V shed 4 bases and J 4 bases; nucleotides not matched to a gene: 17.

This clonotype originated in a man aged 40-50 years in good health and CMV-seronegative. The genes are TRBV28 and TRBJ1-2; the match to TRBD1 covers 11 bases. Sequences were obtained from PBMCs. CDR3 DNA sequence: TGTGCCAGCAGTTCACTGCTCGGGACAGGGGGACGTGAAGGCTATGGCTACACCTTC. Translating gives CASSSLLGTGGREGYGYTF.